The 24 T cell receptor beta chains in this list originate from one sample, sequenced in a study of cytomegalovirus exposure and HLA in healthy donors. The study ran its PCR with 60 Vbeta and 13 Jbeta primers. Generated by immunoSEQ multiplex PCR, the TCRdb table keeps only in-frame clones and is missing some. Here the sample spans some 140,000 clones, approximately 79% being singletons. Material: PBMCs. All receptors come from a man younger than 35 in good health and CMV-seropositive.

The chain uses TRBV7-6 and TRBJ2-1; TRBD2 aligns across 8 bases. Germline V CDR1 and CDR2: SGHVS, FNYEAQ. The CDR3 contains 14 residues. V lost 3 bases and J lost 3; bases outside the gene matches: 1. CDR3 amino acids: CASSFAGGYNEQFF. The CDR3 DNA reads as TGTGCCAGCAGCTTTGCGGGGGGCTACAATGAGCAGTTCTTC.

Details on this clone: Compared with germline, one end of the junction differs, possibly owing to a read error. The chain combines TRBV7-7 with TRBJ2-5, with D unresolved. This CDR3 contains 12 residues. Germline-derived CDR1 and CDR2 are SSHAT and FNYEAQ (reference sequence). Here the CDR3 reads CASSLIGETQYF. The CDR3 nucleotides are TGTGCTAGCAGCTTAATCGGGGAGACCCAGTACTTC.

The genes are TRBV27 and TRBJ2-1; D uncertain. In germline, CDR1 is MNHEY, CDR2 SMNVEV (reference sequence). The CDR3 runs to 13 residues. The ends were cut back, 3 bases at V and 4 bases at J, with 7 bases in the middle. The CDR3 region has the DNA TGTGCCAGCAGTTTGACCGGGTACAATGAGCAGTTCTTC. Translated, it gives CASSLTGYNEQFF.

The CDR3 loop is CAISESFDQPQHF. The CDR3 coding sequence is TGTGCCATCAGTGAGTCGTTCGATCAGCCCCAGCATTTT. This sequence joins TRBV10-3 and TRBJ1-5; D call uncertain. The CDR3 sequence is 13 residues long. V was trimmed by 0 bases and J by 5 bases, leaving 5 bases between them. From germline, CDR1 is ENHRY and CDR2 SYGVKD.

V usage is TRBV4-3 and J usage is TRBJ1-1; TRBD1 aligns across 11 bases. The length of the CDR3 is 15 residues. The V gene's germline CDR1 is LGHNA and CDR2 YSLEER. With V trimmed by 0 bases and J by 6 bases, 3 bases remained unmatched. The CDR3 DNA reads TGCGCCAGCAGCCAAGATGGGACAGGGGGTTCTGAAGCTTTCTTT. Protein sequence: CASSQDGTGGSEAFF.

The chain combines TRBV6-1 with TRBJ2-7; 7 bases fit TRBD1. After removal of 4 bases from V and 4 bases from J, the junction contained 4 bases not matched to a gene. The CDR3 covers 13 residues. The germline V gene has CDR1 MNHNS and CDR2 SASEGT. CDR3 in amino acids: CASSAGQLYEQYF. In DNA form, the CDR3 reads TGTGCCAGCAGTGCGGGACAGCTATACGAGCAGTACTTC.

The V and J genes are TRBV4-2 and TRBJ2-3, with 9 bases lining up with TRBD1. The CDR3 contains 15 residues. J gave up 2 bases and V 3 bases, and 3 bases lay outside the gene matches. In germline, CDR1 is LGHNA, CDR2 YNFKEQ. CDR3 amino acids: CASSHRDRDTDTQYF. The DNA for the CDR3 is TGTGCCAGCAGCCACCGGGACAGGGACACAGATACGCAGTATTTT.

The chain has TRBV6-6 and TRBJ2-2; TRBD1 agrees at 10 bases. Per the germline V gene, CDR1 is MNHNY and CDR2 is SVGAGI (reference sequence). The CDR3 consists of 15 residues. The V and J ends lost 4 bases and 5 bases, in that order; junction bases with no gene match: 4. CDR3 sequence reads: CASSSRTGGTGELFF. DNA for the CDR3: TGTGCCAGCAGTTCCCGGACAGGGGGGACCGGGGAGCTGTTTTTT.

J is TRBJ1-2 and V is TRBV7-2, with D unresolved. The CDR3 covers 14 residues. Deletions cut 1 base from V and 0 bases from J, with 6 bases between. Germline V CDR1 and CDR2: SGHTA, FQGNSA. The CDR3 protein is CASSLDGANYGYTF. The DNA for the CDR3 is TGTGCCAGCAGCTTAGATGGAGCTAACTATGGCTACACCTTC.

The V gene is TRBV6-5, the J gene TRBJ1-1; D gene uncertain. CDR1 MNHEY and CDR2 SVGAGI come from the germline V gene. Trimming left V 5 bases short and J 0 bases short, with 7 bases between. The CDR3 totals 13 residues. In DNA, the CDR3 is TGTGCCAGCAGTCTACGCGTGAACACTGAAGCTTTCTTT. This encodes CASSLRVNTEAFF.

This clone has a handful of counts. The J gene is TRBJ2-3, the V gene TRBV7-2, with 9 bases that match TRBD1. The germline V gene encodes CDR1 SGHTA and CDR2 FQGNSA. The CDR3 has 16 residues. The V and J ends lost 1 base and 4 bases, in that order; junction bases with no gene match: 6. CDR3 coding DNA: TGTGCCAGCAGCTTAGGGGGACAGGGAGGCGCAGATACGCAGTATTTT. It translates to CASSLGGQGGADTQYF.

V and J are TRBV7-2 and TRBJ2-2, with 8 bases aligning to TRBD2. Per the germline V gene, CDR1 is SGHTA and CDR2 is FQGNSA. There are 16 residues in the CDR3. V was clipped by 7 bases and J by 4 bases; unmatched bases: 11. CDR3 in DNA: TGTGCCAGCATCCCTGGATCAGCGGGAGTCACCGGGGAGCTGTTTTTT. Amino acid sequence: CASIPGSAGVTGELFF.

The chain recombines TRBV7-9 with TRBJ2-7; D may be TRBD1 (8 bases). Between the trimmed V and J ends, which lost 1 base and 2 bases, there was a span of 15 bases. The germline V gene has CDR1 SEHNR and CDR2 FQNEAQ (reference sequence). This CDR3 is built from 16 residues. The CDR3 spells CASSLEGGTGTYEQYF. CDR3 DNA sequence: TGTGCCAGCAGCTTAGAGGGGGGGACAGGAACCTACGAGCAGTACTTC.

The chain employs TRBV11-2 and TRBJ2-5, with D possibly matching TRBD2 (6 bases). There are 17 residues in the CDR3. Looked up from germline, CDR1 is SGHAT and CDR2 is FQNNGV. The V end was cut by 3 bases, the J end by 0 bases, with 17 bases between. The CDR3 region is CASSFVISGLYQETQYF. The CDR3 DNA is TGTGCCAGCAGCTTTGTCATTAGCGGCCTGTACCAAGAGACCCAGTACTTC.

The chain is built from TRBV7-2 and TRBJ2-1; 9 bases are a match to TRBD2. With 3 bases clipped from V and 5 bases from J, the junction kept 5 bases outside the gene matches. The CDR3 length is 15 residues. Germline V lookup: CDR1 SGHTA, CDR2 FQGNSA. In DNA form, the CDR3 reads TGTGCCAGCAGCTTGGGAAGCGGGAGGAACAATGAGCAGTTCTTC. Translating gives CASSLGSGRNNEQFF.

CDR3 in DNA: TGTGCCAGCAGCCGCACTGGAGGGGATAGTGGCTACACCTTC. This codes for CASSRTGGDSGYTF. The rearrangement joins TRBV5-8 to TRBJ1-2; tentatively, D is TRBD1 (5 bases). The germline gives CDR1 SGHTS, CDR2 YDEGEE. Trimming removed 4 bases from V and 7 bases from J, with 17 bases in between. The CDR3 sequence is 14 residues long.

This chain links TRBV6-1 with TRBJ1-1; 7 bases are shared with TRBD1. This CDR3 is 11 amino acids long. Per germline, CDR1 MNHNS and CDR2 SASEGT. With V trimmed by 7 bases and J by 7 bases, 3 bases remained unmatched. CDR3 nucleotide sequence: TGTGCCAGCAAAAGACAGGGTGAAGCTTTCTTT. Protein product: CASKRQGEAFF.

J is TRBJ2-1 and V is TRBV5-3, with 14 positions matching TRBD2. TRBV5-3 is flagged as an ORF with uncertain function. V gave up 4 bases and J gave up 14 bases; unmatched junction bases: 2. This CDR3 region has 12 residues. CDR3 coding DNA: TGTGCCAGAAGCGGGACTAGCGGGAGAAAGTTCTTC. As protein: CARSGTSGRKFF.

This sequence joins TRBV10-2 and TRBJ2-1; 9 bases are shared with TRBD1. Germline CDR1 and CDR2: WSHSY and SAAADI. V was clipped by 7 bases and J by 0 bases; unmatched bases: 4. The CDR3 contains 15 residues. The CDR3 spells CASTGTGSSYNEQFF. CDR3 nucleotide sequence: TGCGCCAGCACCGGGACAGGGAGCTCCTACAATGAGCAGTTCTTC.

The J gene is TRBJ1-2, the V gene TRBV29-1; the D gene is possibly TRBD1 (5 bases). This CDR3 spans 11 amino acids. Trimming pared 6 bases from V and 12 bases from J, leaving 17 bases between. Germline CDR1 and CDR2: SQVTM and ANQGSEA. The CDR3 loop reads CSVSQGEEDTF. For the CDR3, the DNA is TGCAGCGTGAGCCAGGGCGAAGAGGACACCTTC.

The chain has TRBV10-3 and TRBJ2-7, with TRBD1 matching over 12 bases. V dropped 4 bases and J dropped 4; count of bases not matched to a gene: 8. The CDR3 length is 16 residues. CDR1 is ENHRY and CDR2 is SYGVKD in the germline V gene. The CDR3 region has the DNA TGTGCCATCAGTGGCCGGGGGACAGGGGGCATGTACGAGCAGTACTTC. This codes for CAISGRGTGGMYEQYF.

V gene TRBV6-4 combines with J gene TRBJ1-6, with D unclear. Trimming took off 5 bases at V and 6 bases at J, with 14 bases between the two ends. Germline CDR1 MRHNA, CDR2 SNTAGT. The CDR3 has 15 residues. CDR3 residues: CASSSDPAGNSPLHF. CDR3 nucleotides: TGTGCCAGCAGTTCAGACCCGGCGGGTAATTCACCCCTCCACTTT.

This chain joins TRBV5-4 and TRBJ1-2; 7 bases map to TRBD1. This CDR3 has 13 amino acids. Germline CDR1 and CDR2: SGHNT and YYREEE (reference sequence). V shed 3 bases and J 4 bases; nucleotides not matched to a gene: 3. The CDR3 loop is CASSSDRAYGYTF. The CDR3 nucleotides read TGTGCCAGCAGCTCCGACAGGGCCTATGGCTACACCTTC.

The rearrangement joins TRBV2 to TRBJ1-2, with 11 bases matching TRBD1. The J segment lost 13 bases and the V segment lost 7 bases, leaving 8 bases of the junction unmatched. The CDR3 extends over 12 amino acids. From germline, CDR1 is SNHLY and CDR2 FYNNEI. The CDR3 coding sequence is TGTGCCAGCACCAGGACAGGGGGCGGTAGCACCTTC. It translates to CASTRTGGGSTF.